These 14 T cell receptor beta chains originate from one sample sequenced in a study of T cell changes during pregnancy in multiple sclerosis. Clones were read by immunoSEQ multiplex PCR, and TCRdb kept only the in-frame ones, dropping some. The sample shows around 68,000 clones, roughly 89% of them seen only once. Sequencing used peripheral blood, obtained in the third trimester of pregnancy. All receptors come from a female donor in good health, enrolled as a control in a pregnancy study.

J is TRBJ1-2 and V is TRBV5-6; TRBD1 matches 8 bases. Germline V lookup: CDR1 SGHDT, CDR2 YYEEEE. V was pared by 1 base and J by 1 base, with 3 bases of the junction left unmatched. This CDR3 spans 15 amino acids. The CDR3 spells CASSLRTGLNYGYTF. The CDR3 DNA reads as TGTGCCAGCAGCTTGCGGACAGGGCTTAACTATGGCTACACCTTC.

The rearrangement joins TRBV2 to TRBJ1-1; 9 nucleotides match TRBD1. This CDR3 spans 16 amino acids. Trimming cost V 5 bases and J 8 bases; bases outside gene matches: 15. Germline CDR1 and CDR2: SNHLY and FYNNEI. The CDR3 loop reads CASSPGRGTGFLEAFF. CDR3 DNA sequence: TGTGCCAGCAGTCCGGGTAGGGGGACAGGGTTTTTGGAAGCTTTCTTT.

This clone was found once. The chain recombines TRBV4-1 with TRBJ2-7, with TRBD1 matching over 8 bases. Germline CDR1 is MGHRA and CDR2 is YSYEKL. The trim removed 4 bases at V and 3 bases at J, leaving 5 bases unmatched. The CDR3 is made up of 14 amino acids. CDR3 sequence: CASSPGQGGYEQYF. The CDR3 bases are TGCGCCAGCAGCCCTGGACAGGGCGGCTACGAGCAGTACTTC.

This chain uses TRBV28 with TRBJ2-7; no clear D. The CDR3 extends over 14 amino acids. Trimming cost V 1 base and J 0 bases, with 7 bases left between them. Germline V gives CDR1 MDHEN, CDR2 SYDVKM. The CDR3 loop is CASSLYVLSYEQYF. CDR3 DNA sequence: TGTGCCAGCAGTTTATATGTCCTCTCCTACGAGCAGTACTTC.

As DNA, the CDR3 is TGCGCCAGCAGCCCTCAAACAGGCACTGCAACTGAAGCTTTCTTT. As protein: CASSPQTGTATEAFF. V is TRBV5-1 and J is TRBJ1-1, with D perhaps matching TRBD1 (5 bases). CDR3 length: 15 amino acids. From germline, CDR1 is SGHRS and CDR2 YFSETQ. V shed 4 bases and J shed 5 bases, with 18 bases lying between them.

This rearrangement joins TRBV19 to TRBJ2-3; D remains ambiguous. The V and J ends lost 3 bases and 3 bases respectively, with 16 bases between them. The CDR3 extends over 16 amino acids. Germline assignment: CDR1 LNHDA and CDR2 SQIVND (reference sequence). The CDR3 DNA is TGTGCCAGTAGTATGTCTTTTGTATTACTGACAGATACGCAGTATTTT. Protein: CASSMSFVLLTDTQYF.

The rearrangement links TRBV9 to TRBJ2-5, with D maybe TRBD2 (6 bases). Looked up from germline, CDR1 is SGDLS and CDR2 is YYNGEE. The CDR3 contains 15 residues. Trimming removed 4 bases at V and 1 base at J, with 14 bases between. The CDR3 loop is CASSPLRDFQETQYF. As DNA, the CDR3 is TGTGCCAGCAGCCCCCTCCGGGACTTCCAAGAGACCCAGTACTTC.

This rearrangement joins TRBV18 to TRBJ1-5, with D hard to call. The CDR3 covers 15 residues. Germline CDR1 reads KGHSH; CDR2 reads LQKENI. V was shortened by 6 bases and J by 1 base, with 13 bases between the two germline ends. The CDR3 DNA is TGTGCCAGCTCGAGTAACCCAACGAGCAATCAGCCCCAGCATTTT. This gives the protein CASSSNPTSNQPQHF.

The chain has TRBV6-6 and TRBJ2-7, with 10 bases aligning to TRBD2. Trimming removed 5 bases from V and 6 bases from J; junction bases left unmatched: 10. The germline gives CDR1 MNHNY, CDR2 SVGAGI (reference sequence). This CDR3 comprises 15 residues. CDR3 in DNA: TGTGCCAGCAGTCAAGAGCGGGAGGGCCGCGGCGAGCAGTACTTC. Amino acid sequence: CASSQEREGRGEQYF.

The chain uses TRBV9 and TRBJ2-7; the D is unclear. V gave up 4 bases and J gave up 2 bases, with 16 bases separating them. Germline assignment: CDR1 SGDLS and CDR2 YYNGEE. CDR3 size: 15 residues. CDR3 in amino acids: CASSTTPLTTYEQYF. CDR3 coding DNA: TGTGCCAGCAGCACGACTCCACTCACCACCTACGAGCAGTACTTC.

This clone was seen a single time. V gene TRBV7-8 combines with J gene TRBJ2-3; TRBD2 might be the D (7 bases). The CDR3 sequence is 17 residues long. Germline CDR1 reads SGHVS; CDR2 reads FQNEAQ. Trimming cost V 1 base and J 6 bases, with 20 bases left between them. CDR3 bases: TGTGCCAGCAGCTTAGAGGGGGGGATTCGGGGATTGGATACGCAGTATTTT. Its protein is CASSLEGGIRGLDTQYF. Full variable domain (outside the CDR3, taken from reference TRBV7-8 and TRBJ2-3): GAGVSQSPRYKVAKRGQDVALRCDPISGHVSLFWYQQALGQGPEFLTYFQNEAQLDKSGLPSDRFFAERPEGSVSTLKIQRTQQEDSAVYLCASSLEGGIRGLDTQYFGPGTRLTVL.

This chain links TRBV27 with TRBJ2-7; perhaps TRBD2 as D (6 bases). Germline-derived CDR1 and CDR2 are MNHEY and SMNVEV (reference sequence). V was cut by 3 bases and J by 5 bases, with 14 bases left in between. This CDR3 region has 14 residues. In nucleotides, the CDR3 is TGTGCCAGCAGTTTTGCCAGCGGGTACCACGAGCAGTACTTC. The encoded protein is CASSFASGYHEQYF.

This clone was counted once. This rearrangement joins TRBV7-9 to TRBJ1-5, with D hard to call. Germline CDR1 reads SEHNR; CDR2 reads FQNEAQ (reference sequence). V was trimmed by 5 bases and J by 3 bases, leaving 11 bases between them. This CDR3 region has 14 residues. This CDR3 reads CASSEGESNQPQHF. In DNA form, the CDR3 reads TGTGCCAGCAGCGAGGGAGAGTCCAATCAGCCCCAGCATTTT.

This chain connects TRBV15 to TRBJ2-5; 7 positions match TRBD2. V was clipped by 1 base and J by 4 bases; unmatched bases: 3. The CDR3 is made up of 14 amino acids. CDR1 LNHNV and CDR2 YYDKDF come from the germline V gene (reference sequence). The CDR3 spells CATSRVGGLETQYF. The CDR3, as DNA: TGTGCCACCAGCAGAGTGGGGGGGTTAGAGACCCAGTACTTC.